This T cell receptor (beta chain) was identified in a study of beta chain features in type 1 diabetes. This clone was seen once. Germline V gene sequence: CDR1 MDHEN, CDR2 SYDVKM. This CDR3 has 15 residues. The study reverse transcribed the entire isolated RNA, so it sequenced expressed TCRB transcripts. Here immunoSEQ multiplex PCR was the method, and the copy in TCRdb shows in-frame clones only, minus some. The sample lists just over 600,000 clones; about 14% were seen once. The chain uses TRBV28 and TRBJ2-5; 9 bases match TRBD1. The J call may not be correct, given that the DNA end is closer to TRBJ2-7. This clonotype was sampled from a man aged 18 to 29 in good health. The specimen was naive CD4+ T cells from blood. CDR3 sequence (DNA): TGTGCCAGCAGTTTAAACAGGGGGCTTTCCTACGAGCAGTACTTC. Protein sequence: CASSLNRGLSYEQYF.